The source of this T cell receptor (beta chain) is a study of cytomegalovirus exposure and HLA in healthy donors. Looked up from germline, CDR1 is MNHEY and CDR2 is SVGAGI. Losses at the gene ends were 0 bases for V and 10 bases for J; bases not matched to a gene: 8. This CDR3 has 14 residues. Use of 60 Vbeta and 13 Jbeta primers characterized the PCR. Profiling relied on immunoSEQ multiplex PCR, and the TCRdb table lists in-frame clones only, not all of them. There are fewer than 200,000 clones in the sample; around 80% occur only once, and roughly 2% lies in the top ten. This clone was seen a handful of times.

The chain is built from TRBV6-5 and TRBJ1-1; 7 nucleotides line up with TRBD1. Sequenced: PBMCs. The TCR sequence derives from a human donor in good health. The CDR3 DNA sequence: TGTGCCAGCAGTTACTCGAGGTCAGGGGGGCCAGCTTTCTTT. Its translation: CASSYSRSGGPAFF.